A selection of T cell receptor beta chains follows, all from one sample in a study of shared clonotypes between healthy human individuals. Clones were read by immunoSEQ multiplex PCR, and TCRdb kept only the in-frame ones, dropping some. The profile shows 190,000 or so clones, around 63% of them singletons. Specimen: memory CD4+ T cells sorted from blood. The receptor set was obtained from a man aged 30-40 years in good health. CDR3s include the opening cysteine and the closing phenylalanine or tryptophan. Fields, in order: D gene, J gene, clone size, V gene, CDR3 protein, CDR3 DNA. A D gene is named only where the DNA matches it firmly. Rows may omit the clone size; those that give it use once, few, many or a size class.

D: .
J: TRBJ1-5
size: .
V: TRBV10-3
CDR3: CAISVDGSNQPQHF
DNA: TGTGCCATCAGTGTTGACGGCTCCAATCAGCCCCAGCATTTT

D: TRBD2
J: TRBJ2-5
size: .
V: TRBV5-1
CDR3: CASSPGLAGDQETQYF
DNA: TGCGCCAGCAGCCCGGGACTAGCGGGAGACCAAGAGACCCAGTACTTC

D: TRBD1
J: TRBJ2-2
size: .
V: TRBV7-2
CDR3: CASSTRQGTGELFF
DNA: TGTGCCAGCAGCACGCGACAGGGAACCGGGGAGCTGTTTTTT

D: .
J: TRBJ1-4
size: once
V: TRBV28
CDR3: CASREGGGEKLFF
DNA: TGTGCCAGCAGGGAGGGGGGCGGTGAAAAACTGTTTTTT

D: TRBD1
J: TRBJ1-5
size: .
V: TRBV5-1
CDR3: CASSLNRQGGIYSNQPQHF
DNA: TGCGCCAGCAGCTTGAACCGGCAGGGGGGAATTTATAGCAATCAGCCCCAGCATTTT

D: .
J: TRBJ2-3
size: .
V: TRBV6-6
CDR3: CASSYSTLSTDTQYF
DNA: TGTGCCAGCAGTTACTCGACTCTCAGCACAGATACGCAGTATTTT

D: .
J: TRBJ1-2
size: .
V: TRBV10-1
CDR3: CASRDRADGYTF
DNA: TGCGCCAGCAGGGACCGGGCTGATGGCTACACCTTC

D: TRBD2
J: TRBJ2-3
size: .
V: TRBV5-5
CDR3: CASSLGSGRKLWTDTQYF
DNA: TGTGCCAGCAGCTTGGGTAGCGGGAGGAAGCTGTGGACAGATACGCAGTATTTT

D: .
J: TRBJ2-3
size: .
V: TRBV6-1
CDR3: CASTLAEYSTDTQYF
DNA: TGTGCCAGCACCTTAGCGGAGTATAGCACAGATACGCAGTATTTT

D: .
J: TRBJ1-1
size: .
V: TRBV7-2
CDR3: CASSLAPAFAAFF
DNA: TGTGCCAGCAGCTTAGCCCCGGCATTTGCGGCTTTCTTT

D: .
J: TRBJ1-1
size: .
V: TRBV28
CDR3: CASSLPLVEAFF
DNA: TGTGCCAGCAGTTTACCCTTAGTAGAAGCTTTCTTT

D: .
J: TRBJ2-7
size: .
V: TRBV7-2
CDR3: CASSLAGAGYEQYF
DNA: TGTGCCAGCAGCCTCGCCGGGGCGGGCTACGAGCAGTACTTC

D: .
J: TRBJ2-3
size: .
V: TRBV21-1
CDR3: CASRAATDTQYF
DNA: TGTGCCAGCCGAGCGGCCACAGATACGCAGTATTTT

D: .
J: TRBJ1-1
size: .
V: TRBV18
CDR3: CASSPVTDLNTEAFF
DNA: TGTGCCAGCTCACCTGTGACAGACCTGAACACTGAAGCTTTCTTT

D: TRBD1
J: TRBJ1-2
size: .
V: TRBV30
CDR3: CAWSRGTGGKGYTF
DNA: TGTGCCTGGAGTCGGGGGACAGGGGGAAAGGGCTACACCTTC

D: TRBD1
J: TRBJ2-7
size: .
V: TRBV28
CDR3: CASSLGTGGILYEQYF
DNA: TGTGCCAGCAGTTTGGGGACAGGGGGCATTCTCTACGAGCAGTACTTC

D: .
J: TRBJ1-2
size: .
V: TRBV28
CDR3: CASSSMTGGYTF
DNA: TGTGCCAGCAGTTCGATGACGGGTGGCTACACCTTC

D: .
J: TRBJ1-1
size: many
V: TRBV4-2
CDR3: CASSLNPTGLNTEAFF
DNA: TGTGCCAGCAGCCTTAATCCCACAGGGCTGAACACTGAAGCTTTCTTT

D: TRBD2
J: TRBJ2-2
size: few
V: TRBV29-1
CDR3: CSVEKGLAGESGELFF
DNA: TGCAGCGTTGAAAAGGGACTAGCGGGAGAATCCGGGGAGCTGTTTTTT

D: TRBD1
J: TRBJ2-7
size: .
V: TRBV10-2
CDR3: CASSTGVYEQYF
DNA: TGCGCCAGCAGTACAGGGGTTTATGAGCAGTACTTC

D: TRBD2
J: TRBJ2-2
size: .
V: TRBV7-2
CDR3: CASSLTPAGTSGELFF
DNA: TGTGCCAGCAGCTTAACTCCAGCGGGAACCTCCGGGGAGCTGTTTTTT

D: .
J: TRBJ2-2
size: once
V: TRBV9
CDR3: CASSGLGRSTDGELFF
DNA: TGTGCCAGCAGCGGACTCGGGAGATCTACTGACGGGGAGCTGTTTTTT

D: TRBD1
J: TRBJ2-7
size: .
V: TRBV10-3
CDR3: CAISGTGPWEQYF
DNA: TGTGCCATCAGCGGGACAGGTCCCTGGGAGCAGTACTTC

D: .
J: TRBJ1-1
size: once
V: TRBV27
CDR3: CASSQTPDRKAFF
DNA: TGTGCCAGCAGTCAAACCCCCGACAGGAAAGCTTTCTTT

D: .
J: TRBJ2-1
size: .
V: TRBV12-1
CDR3: CASSSNSGNSYNEQFF
DNA: TGTGCCAGCAGCTCCAATAGCGGGAACTCCTACAATGAGCAGTTCTTC

D: .
J: TRBJ1-1
size: .
V: TRBV5-4
CDR3: CASSTTTGFGTEAFF
DNA: TGTGCCAGCAGCACAACAACGGGCTTCGGCACTGAAGCTTTCTTT

D: .
J: TRBJ2-2
size: .
V: TRBV10-3
CDR3: CAIRVDNTNTGELFF
DNA: TGTGCCATCAGGGTGGACAACACGAACACCGGGGAGCTGTTTTTT

D: .
J: TRBJ2-7
size: .
V: TRBV7-2
CDR3: CASSFQHLNYEQYF
DNA: TGTGCCAGCAGCTTCCAACACCTGAATTACGAGCAGTACTTC